This T cell receptor beta chain was profiled in a study of blood T cell repertoires in COVID-19. Study-wide context: T cells, B-cell-depleted T cells, or PBMCs supplied cDNA or gDNA.

This clone appeared a few times. The V gene end was trimmed by 6 bases and the J gene end by 2 bases; junction bases not matched to a gene: 6. Germline CDR1 and CDR2: LNHDA and SQIVND (reference sequence). CDR3 length: 15 amino acids. Per the original methods: Amplification with reference gene primers provided the estimates of nucleated cell counts. Sequencing used immunoSEQ multiplex PCR; TCRdb keeps in-frame clones, though not all of them. V and J calls and clone size are as listed in that table; D and trimming were resolved from the DNA. Among around 260,000 clones listed, 80% to 95% were seen once.

V and J are TRBV19 and TRBJ2-5, with 10 bases lining up with TRBD2. The origin of this receptor is a young woman who had recovered from COVID-19. Specimen: PBMCs or T cells enriched from blood (not recorded which). CDR3 sequence reads: CASSASGSFQETQYF. Here the CDR3 DNA reads TGTGCCAGTAGCGCTAGCGGGAGTTTTCAAGAGACCCAGTACTTC. Complete variable domain (other parts from reference TRBV19 and TRBJ2-5): DGGITQSPKYLFRKEGQNVTLSCEQNLNHDAMYWYRQDPGQGLRLIYYSQIVNDFQKGDIAEGYSVSREKKESFPLTVTSAQKNPTAFYLCASSASGSFQETQYFGPGTRLLVL.